This T cell receptor (beta chain) was documented in a study of CXCR3-negative and CXCR3-positive naive CD8 T cells. Findings and caveats of the study: Cryopreserved PBMCs had partly decreased CXCR3 expression; fresh PBMCs were used in most assays. Relative to CXCR3-negative naive cells, CXCR3-positive naive cells had more hydrophobic TRB CDR3s. Naive CXCR3-negative and CXCR3-positive cells had similar TRBV-TRBJ usage; memory differed.

On this clonotype: Its matching antigen is unknown.

Preparation of TRB cDNA libraries relied on 5' RACE carrying UMI labels. Reanalyzing the 5' RACE reads, TCRdb keeps one entry per CDR3 protein, without DNA. The sample data list under 75,000 distinct CDR3 sequences. The CDR3 length is 17 residues. Germline V gene lookup returns CDR1 MNHNS and CDR2 SASEGT. Source material: naive CXCR3+ CD8+ T cells from blood. Noted subset: CD45RO-CCR7+CD27+CD95- naive CD8+ T cells expressing CXCR3 (TNR3+). This clonotype was obtained from a human donor in good health. Some clones in this sample may be carry-over from other donors' samples. The chain combines TRBV6-1 with TRBJ2-7; TCRdb proposes TRBD1, but this gene call is untestable without DNA. The CDR3 loop reads CASSDLGGTGALYEQYF.